This T cell receptor beta chain was recorded in a study of metastatic and nonmetastatic thyroid tumors. Overall study context: Comparison of repertoires was carried out across blood and tumor or nodule tissue from malignant and benign thyroid patients. Whole-study results and caveats: Malignant thyroid tumors reportedly exceeded benign nodules significantly in TCR beta diversity, with the difference appearing in blood and tumor.

Original data processing: Clinicopathological groups supplied CDR3 differences that were used to build a distant-metastasis classifier for papillary thyroid cancer. TCRdb re-called the PCR reads through MiXCR. TCRdb's processing, not the study's, gives the V and J calls here. The sample carries more than 10,000 clones, about 12% recorded once. Thyroid surgery was preceded by no treatment in any patient. About this clone: The antigen is unknown. One end of the junction varies from germline; a read error may be responsible.

Looked up from germline, CDR1 is SEHNR and CDR2 is FQNEAQ (reference sequence). CDR3 length: 13 amino acids. This clonotype was obtained from a female donor with papillary thyroid cancer or a benign thyroid nodule (not recorded which). Some clones in this sample may be carry-over from other donors' samples. The rearrangement joins TRBV7-9 to TRBJ1-2, with D maybe TRBD1 (6 bases). Sequenced sample: blood. DNA for the CDR3: TGTGCCAACAGTCTCCAGGGGAACTATGACTACACCTTC. This sequence encodes CANSLQGNYDYTF.